The T cell receptor (beta chain) under discussion was sequenced for a study of T-cell memory formation after mild COVID-19. V trimming: 4 bases; J trimming: 6 bases; junction bases outside the gene matches: 5. Germline V CDR1 and CDR2: LGHDT, YNNKEL (reference sequence). CDR3 length equals 14 residues. TCRdb used MiXCR to reprocess the 5' RACE reads, holding one entry per CDR3 protein. Of 550,000 to 600,000 distinct CDR3 sequences in the sample, 20% to 25% were seen once. This clonotype has a handful of counts. The source material was PBMCs or a T cell subset sorted from them (not recorded which). The TCR originated in an adult woman who had mild COVID-19 (a few samples of this study predate the infection). Cell type and time point are not known. The V and J genes are TRBV3-1 and TRBJ2-2; 7 nucleotides line up with TRBD1. The chain's CDR3 is CASSRRQGAGELFF. In DNA, the CDR3 is TGTGCCAGCAGCCGCCGACAGGGAGCCGGGGAGCTGTTTTTT.